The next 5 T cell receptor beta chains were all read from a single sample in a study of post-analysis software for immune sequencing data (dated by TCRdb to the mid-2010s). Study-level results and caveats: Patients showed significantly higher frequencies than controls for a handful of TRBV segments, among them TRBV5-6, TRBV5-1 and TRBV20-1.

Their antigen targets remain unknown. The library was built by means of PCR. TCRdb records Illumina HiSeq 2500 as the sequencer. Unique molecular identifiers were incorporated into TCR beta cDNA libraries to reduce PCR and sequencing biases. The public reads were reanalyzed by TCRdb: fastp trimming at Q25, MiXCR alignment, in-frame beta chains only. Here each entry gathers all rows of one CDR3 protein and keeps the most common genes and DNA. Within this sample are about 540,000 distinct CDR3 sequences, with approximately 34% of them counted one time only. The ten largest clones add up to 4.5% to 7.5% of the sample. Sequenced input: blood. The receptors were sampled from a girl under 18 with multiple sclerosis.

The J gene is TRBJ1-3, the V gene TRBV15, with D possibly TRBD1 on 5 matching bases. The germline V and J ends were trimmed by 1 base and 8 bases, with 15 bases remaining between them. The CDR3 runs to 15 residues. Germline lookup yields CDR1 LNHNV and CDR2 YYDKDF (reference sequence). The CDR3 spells CATSRGGKPGDTIYF. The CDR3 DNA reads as TGTGCCACCAGCAGAGGGGGGAAGCCGGGGGACACCATATATTTT. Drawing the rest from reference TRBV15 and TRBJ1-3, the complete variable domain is DAMVIQNPRYQVTQFGKPVTLSCSQTLNHNVMYWYQQKSSQAPKLLFHYYDKDFNNEADTPDNFQSRRPNTSFCFLDIRSPGLGDTAMYLCATSRGGKPGDTIYFGEGSWLTVV.

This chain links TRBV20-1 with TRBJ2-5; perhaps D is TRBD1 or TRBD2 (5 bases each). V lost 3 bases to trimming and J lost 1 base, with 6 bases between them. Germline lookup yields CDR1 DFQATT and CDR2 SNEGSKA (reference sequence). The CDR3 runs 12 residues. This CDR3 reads CSASGAQETQYF. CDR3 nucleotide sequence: TGCAGTGCTAGCGGGGCCCAAGAGACCCAGTACTTC.

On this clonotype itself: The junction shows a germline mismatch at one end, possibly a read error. The CDR3 protein is CASSLGPAGANALTF. The CDR3 region has the DNA TGTGCCAGCAGCTTAGGACCAGCTGGGGCCAACGCCCTGACTTTC. V gene TRBV7-6 combines with J gene TRBJ2-6; the D gene is possibly TRBD1 (5 bases). CDR3 length: 15 residues. Germline V lookup: CDR1 SGHVS, CDR2 FNYEAQ.

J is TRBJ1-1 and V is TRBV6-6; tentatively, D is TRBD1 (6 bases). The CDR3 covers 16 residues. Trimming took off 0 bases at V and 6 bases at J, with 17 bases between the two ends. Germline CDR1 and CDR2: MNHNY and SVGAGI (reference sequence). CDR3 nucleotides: TGTGCCAGCAGTTACTCACTCGTGTCAGGGGCTGCTGAAGCTTTCTTT. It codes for CASSYSLVSGAAEAFF.

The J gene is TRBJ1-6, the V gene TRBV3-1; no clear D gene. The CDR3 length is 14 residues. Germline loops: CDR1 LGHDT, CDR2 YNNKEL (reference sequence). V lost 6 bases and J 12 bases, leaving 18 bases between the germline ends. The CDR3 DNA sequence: TGTGCCAGCAGGCCCATTCTCACCACGGAACCCCTCCACTTT. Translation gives CASRPILTTEPLHF.